The present T cell receptor (beta chain) was sequenced within a study of T-cell memory formation after mild COVID-19. In the study overall: TCR clusters were mostly confined to one donor each.

Overall study findings and caveats: Clones that shrank (day 15 to 85) were balanced CD4/CD8, whereas later expanders leaned CD4+. Shrinking CD4+ clones resided mostly in CM and EM, and CD8+ ones in EMRA.

The V end was cut by 3 bases, the J end by 0 bases, with 16 bases between. Germline V CDR1 and CDR2: LGHDT, YNNKEL (reference sequence). The CDR3 is 17 amino acids. On this clonotype itself: Antigen unknown.

Each CDR3 protein gets one entry after TCRdb re-called the 5' RACE reads with MiXCR. The sample records about 320,000 distinct CDR3 sequences, approximately 15% being singletons. The sample comprised PBMCs or a T cell subset sorted from them (not recorded which). The rearrangement uses TRBV3-1 and TRBJ2-3; TRBD2 is a possible D gene (6 bases). This TCR derives from a man between 18 and 35 years old who had mild COVID-19 (a few samples of this study predate the infection). Cell type and time point are not known. CDR3 loop: CASSQADFGGSTDTQYF. CDR3 DNA sequence: TGTGCCAGCAGCCAGGCCGATTTTGGGGGGAGCACAGATACGCAGTATTTT.